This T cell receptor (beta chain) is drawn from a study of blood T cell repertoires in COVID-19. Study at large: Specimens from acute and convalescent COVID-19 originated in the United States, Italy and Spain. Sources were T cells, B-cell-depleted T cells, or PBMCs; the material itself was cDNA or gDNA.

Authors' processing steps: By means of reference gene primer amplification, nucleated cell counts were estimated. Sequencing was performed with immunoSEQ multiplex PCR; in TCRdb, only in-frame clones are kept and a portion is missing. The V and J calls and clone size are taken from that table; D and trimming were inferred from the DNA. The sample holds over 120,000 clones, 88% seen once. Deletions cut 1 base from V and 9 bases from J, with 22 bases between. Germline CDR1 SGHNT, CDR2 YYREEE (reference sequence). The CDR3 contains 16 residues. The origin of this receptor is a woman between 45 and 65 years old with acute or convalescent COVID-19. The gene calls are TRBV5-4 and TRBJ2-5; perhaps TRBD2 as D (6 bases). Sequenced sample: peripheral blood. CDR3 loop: CASSLFLGGEQVSQYF. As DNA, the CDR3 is TGTGCCAGCAGCTTGTTTCTAGGCGGGGAACAAGTGTCCCAGTACTTC.